This T cell receptor (beta chain) came from a study of technical replicates of blood from a handful of donors (TCRdb year 2017). Libraries were prepared through the immunoSEQ multiplex PCR assay. TCRdb took over this immuneACCESS table, retaining in-frame rearrangements with V and J assigned. Such tables are incomplete; in checked studies, under half of the missing clones stem from an unresolved V gene, and the remainder is unexplained. The sample has some 94,000 clones on record, approximately 94% of them singletons. The ten largest clonotypes hold about 0.35% of the sample. Regarding this clone: The target of this receptor is not known. No much larger clone exists at a distance of one base, and base qualities are not known.

The clonotype originates from a human donor in good health. What was sequenced was T cells isolated from PBMCs.

At the DNA level, the sequence is TGTGCCAGCAGCTTTGGGGGGTTCAATGAGCAGTTCTTC. This translates into CASSFGGFNEQFF. This receptor chain uses TRBV11-2 and TRBJ2-1; the D gene is possibly TRBD2, with 6 bases matching. There are 13 amino acids in the CDR3, from cysteine to phenylalanine inclusive. Just CDR3 DNA is preserved here, 39 bases in frame from base 1. Via the germline V gene, CDR1 is SGHAT and CDR2 FQNNGV. The trim is 3 bases for V and 6 bases for J, with a gap of 9 bases between the germline ends.